What follows are 25 T cell receptor beta chains derived from one specimen sequenced in a study of shared clonotypes between healthy human individuals. Some clones are missing from TCRdb's copy, which holds only in-frame ones; the method was immunoSEQ multiplex PCR. The sample consists of more than 400,000 clones, approximately 81% of them appearing once. Sequencing input: PBMCs. All receptors come from a woman aged 40 to 50 in good health. Some clones in this sample may be carry-over from other donors' samples.

This chain links TRBV6-5 with TRBJ2-7; possibly TRBD1 for D (6 bases). This CDR3 is 14 amino acids long. V lost 2 bases to trimming and J lost 2 bases, with 10 bases between them. Germline lookup yields CDR1 MNHEY and CDR2 SVGAGI. CDR3 protein: CASSYAQGPYEQYF. DNA for the CDR3: TGTGCCAGCAGTTACGCACAGGGTCCCTACGAGCAGTACTTC.

The chain couples TRBV18 to TRBJ2-7; TRBD1 matches 8 bases. There are 18 residues in the CDR3. Germline CDR1 and CDR2: KGHSH and LQKENI. Unmatched junction bases numbered 16, after V lost 3 bases and J lost 3 bases. The CDR3 nucleotides are TGTGCCAGCTCACCGTCCCCCTCCTTGGACAGGGAAAACTACGAGCAGTACTTC. Protein: CASSPSPSLDRENYEQYF.

The chain has TRBV4-1 and TRBJ1-1; the match to TRBD1 covers 7 bases. CDR3 length equals 15 residues. The trim removed 1 base at V and 7 bases at J, leaving 9 bases unmatched. Germline V gene lookup returns CDR1 MGHRA and CDR2 YSYEKL. The CDR3 here is CASSQVPRGRNEAFF. In DNA, the CDR3 is TGCGCCAGCAGCCAAGTGCCGAGGGGGCGTAATGAAGCTTTCTTT.

This clone showed up just a few times. A far larger clone is just one base off, so this is likely a read error. Other DNA sequences in the same sample also yield this CDR3. The chain joins TRBV29-1 to TRBJ2-7; D is unclear. CDR1 SQVTM and CDR2 ANQGSEA come from the germline V gene. V shed 3 bases and J shed 0 bases, with 12 bases lying between them. This CDR3 has 14 amino acids. The CDR3 loop reads CSVEVFTDSYEQYF. The DNA for the CDR3 is TGCAGCGTTGAGGTGTTTACTGACTCCTACGAGCAGTACTTC.

This clone occurred once. A far larger clone is one nucleotide away, so this likely arose from a read error. The sample contains more than one DNA sequence encoding this CDR3. The CDR3 region has the DNA TGTGCCATCAGTGAGACAGGTACGGCCGGCTACACCTTC. Protein: CAISETGTAGYTF. The rearrangement links TRBV10-3 to TRBJ1-2; a possible D gene is TRBD1 (5 bases). Germline CDR1 ENHRY, CDR2 SYGVKD. CDR3 size: 13 residues. Trimming pared 2 bases from V and 8 bases from J, leaving 12 bases between.

As to this clone: A read error likely explains this, since a far larger clone differs by one base. The sample holds other DNA sequences that translate to the same CDR3. V is TRBV28 and J is TRBJ1-5; 10 bases match TRBD1. The CDR3 is 14 amino acids. Germline V gene sequence: CDR1 MDHEN, CDR2 SYDVKM. Here the CDR3 reads CASSGTGESQPQHF. The CDR3 DNA reads as TGTGCCAGCAGTGGGACAGGGGAGAGCCAGCCCCAGCATTTC. Looking up the rest from reference TRBV28 and TRBJ1-5 gives the full variable domain: DVKVTQSSRYLVKRTGEKVFLECVQDMDHENMFWYRQDPGLGLRLIYFSYDVKMKEKGDIPEGYSVSREKKERFSLILESASTNQTSMYLCASSGTGESQPQHFGDGTRLSIL.

The chain carries TRBV28 and TRBJ2-7, with 9 nucleotides matching TRBD2. V trimming: 7 bases; J trimming: 4 bases; junction bases outside the gene matches: 8. The length of the CDR3 is 14 residues. Germline-derived CDR1 and CDR2 are MDHEN and SYDVKM. This CDR3 reads CASNPPSGAYEQYF. The DNA of the CDR3 is TGTGCCAGCAACCCTCCTAGCGGGGCGTACGAGCAGTACTTC.

A remark on this clone: A read error may explain this, as a much larger clone is one base away. Since no conserved phenylalanine or tryptophan closes the CDR3, a read error is the likely cause. The rearrangement joins TRBV30 to TRBJ2-7; D is ambiguous. Trimming took 2 bases from V and 5 from J, leaving 7 bases between them. The CDR3 is made up of 11 amino acids. CDR1 and CDR2 (germline): GTSNPN, SVGIG (reference sequence). CDR3 in amino acids: CAWSTYDEQYL. CDR3 sequence (DNA): TGTGCCTGGAGTACCTACGACGAGCAGTACTTA.

The CDR3 region is CASSLGVGQPQHF. The CDR3 DNA sequence: TGCGCCAGCAGCTTGGGGGTGGGCCAGCCCCAGCATTTT. V and J are TRBV5-1 and TRBJ1-5; D remains unclear. This CDR3 contains 13 residues. Looked up from germline, CDR1 is SGHRS and CDR2 is YFSETQ. The V end lost 0 bases, the J end lost 7 bases, and 8 bases lay between the germline ends.

The rearrangement joins TRBV4-2 to TRBJ2-1, with D unclear. Trimming cost V 0 bases and J 0 bases, with 9 bases left between them. The CDR3 has 16 residues. Germline lookup yields CDR1 LGHNA and CDR2 YNFKEQ. The CDR3 sequence: CASSQERPDSYNEQFF. The CDR3 DNA follows: TGTGCCAGCAGCCAAGAACGGCCCGACTCCTACAATGAGCAGTTCTTC.

The J gene is TRBJ2-2, the V gene TRBV5-1; D is perhaps TRBD1 (5 bases). Germline lookup yields CDR1 SGHRS and CDR2 YFSETQ. V was shortened by 6 bases and J by 6 bases, with 15 bases between the two germline ends. The CDR3 consists of 14 residues. For the CDR3, the DNA is TGCGCCAGCACAGGCTCAACAGGCCCCGGGGAGCTGTTTTTT. It yields the protein CASTGSTGPGELFF.

The chain joins TRBV29-1 to TRBJ2-1; perhaps TRBD1 as D (5 bases). There are 12 residues in the CDR3. V was pared by 7 bases and J by 12 bases, with 19 bases between. Germline lookup yields CDR1 SQVTM and CDR2 ANQGSEA. In DNA form, the CDR3 reads TGCAGCGCGGACGAAACAGGCAGAGGGCAGTTCTTC. Translated, it gives CSADETGRGQFF.

This rearrangement joins TRBV20-1 to TRBJ1-1; 8 bases line up with TRBD1. This CDR3 spans 11 amino acids. CDR1 and CDR2 from the germline V gene are DFQATT and SNEGSKA (reference sequence). V dropped 4 bases and J dropped 7; count of bases not matched to a gene: 2. The CDR3 coding sequence is TGCAGTGCTAAAACAGGGGGTGAAGCTTTCTTT. The encoded protein is CSAKTGGEAFF.

This clone was observed a handful of times. The chain employs TRBV30 and TRBJ1-1; 7 bases agree with TRBD1. The germline CDR1 and CDR2 sequences are GTSNPN and SVGIG (reference sequence). V shed 3 bases and J 1 base; nucleotides not matched to a gene: 17. The CDR3 totals 18 residues. The CDR3 region has the DNA TGTGCCTGGAGGCTGGGGGGACAGCTGAATCTGGGGAACACTGAAGCTTTCTTT. Amino acid sequence: CAWRLGGQLNLGNTEAFF.

The chain combines TRBV30 with TRBJ1-3, with D possibly TRBD1 on 5 matching bases. The CDR3 covers 14 residues. The V gene lost 5 bases and the J gene lost 0 bases, with 11 bases spanning the gap. CDR1 and CDR2 (germline): GTSNPN, SVGIG (reference sequence). The CDR3 here is CAWGRGASGNTIYF. The CDR3 DNA follows: TGTGCCTGGGGGCGAGGGGCCTCTGGAAACACCATATATTTT.

The chain uses TRBV28 and TRBJ2-5; 7 positions match TRBD2. Germline V CDR1 and CDR2: MDHEN, SYDVKM. The CDR3 covers 13 residues. The V gene end was trimmed by 7 bases and the J gene end by 5 bases; junction bases not matched to a gene: 7. This CDR3 is CASTLGRVETQYF. CDR3 bases: TGTGCCAGCACCTTGGGGAGGGTGGAGACCCAGTACTTC.

The V gene is TRBV29-1, the J gene TRBJ2-7; a possible D gene is TRBD2 (5 bases). Per the germline V gene, CDR1 is SQVTM and CDR2 is ANQGSEA. Trimming cost V 6 bases and J 1 base, with 13 bases left between them. This CDR3 is 13 amino acids long. Here the CDR3 reads CSVAPGDSYEQYF. The CDR3 DNA follows: TGCAGCGTAGCCCCCGGGGATTCCTACGAGCAGTACTTC.

Of note for this clone: One base separates it from a far larger clone, so it is likely a read error. The same CDR3 can be traced to other DNA sequences in this sample. CDR3 in amino acids: CSAYRQTNYGYTF. The CDR3 nucleotides are TGCAGCGCATACAGACAAACTAACTATGGATACACCTTC. The gene calls are TRBV29-1 and TRBJ1-2; D gene unclear. Germline V gene data show CDR1 as SQVTM and CDR2 as ANQGSEA. This CDR3 is 13 amino acids long. Variable domain in full (rest from reference TRBV29-1 and TRBJ1-2): SAVISQKPSRDICQRGTSLTIQCQVDSQVTMMFWYRQQPGQSLTLIATANQGSEATYESGFVIDKFPISRPNLTFSTLTVSNMSPEDSSIYLCSAYRQTNYGYTFGSGTRLTVV.

As for this clone: It is likely a read error: a sequence one base away is far more abundant. Distinct nucleotide sequences in the sample also encode this CDR3. The chain employs TRBV30 and TRBJ2-5; 12 nucleotides align to TRBD2. The J call may be incorrect, as the DNA end agrees better with TRBJ2-7. Germline assignment: CDR1 GTSNPN and CDR2 SVGIG (reference sequence). The CDR3 is 19 residues long. CDR3 amino acids: CACRQDRLAGVLQTYEQYF. The DNA for the CDR3 is TGTGCCTGCCGGCAGGATCGACTAGCGGGAGTTCTACAAACATACGAGCAGTACTTC.

This clone was counted ten times or more. V and J are TRBV30 and TRBJ2-5, with 8 bases aligning to TRBD2. The J call may be faulty, since TRBJ2-7 better matches the DNA end. The CDR3 has 14 amino acids. Looked up from germline, CDR1 is GTSNPN and CDR2 is SVGIG (reference sequence). In DNA, the CDR3 is TGTGCCTGGAGACCACTAGCGGCTACCTACGAGCAGTACTTC. It encodes CAWRPLAATYEQYF.

The chain combines TRBV29-1 with TRBJ1-1; D is possibly TRBD1 (6 bases). V was shortened by 7 bases and J by 2 bases, with 14 bases between the two germline ends. CDR1 SQVTM and CDR2 ANQGSEA come from the germline V gene. The CDR3 runs to 13 residues. The CDR3 DNA reads TGCAGCGCCAGACAGGAGTTTAACACTGAAGCTTTCTTT. Its translation is CSARQEFNTEAFF.

The chain carries TRBV27 and TRBJ2-5; 12 nucleotides line up with TRBD2. Germline CDR1 MNHEY, CDR2 SMNVEV (reference sequence). This CDR3 comprises 15 residues. V gave up 6 bases and J gave up 7 bases; unmatched junction bases: 9. CDR3 loop: CASRPSGRAAGTQYF. Here the CDR3 DNA reads TGTGCCAGCAGGCCTAGCGGGAGGGCGGCGGGGACCCAGTACTTC.

The rearrangement joins TRBV5-1 to TRBJ2-5; D is uncertain. The germline V gene encodes CDR1 SGHRS and CDR2 YFSETQ. The CDR3 is 14 amino acids. The ends were cut back, 4 bases at V and 2 bases at J, with 12 bases in the middle. CDR3 sequence reads: CASSPLSVQETQYF. The CDR3 nucleotides are TGCGCCAGCAGCCCCCTAAGCGTACAAGAGACCCAGTACTTC.

The chain carries TRBV30 and TRBJ1-5; D uncertain. Germline V gene data show CDR1 as GTSNPN and CDR2 as SVGIG (reference sequence). The CDR3 consists of 13 residues. V shed 4 bases and J shed 3 bases, with 10 bases lying between them. The CDR3 DNA reads TGTGCCTGGAATGTACACAACAATCAGCCCCAGCATTTT. Translation: CAWNVHNNQPQHF.

The J gene is TRBJ1-5, the V gene TRBV19; perhaps TRBD1 as D (6 bases). From germline, CDR1 is LNHDA and CDR2 SQIVND (reference sequence). The V end lost 6 bases, the J end lost 1 base, and 19 bases lay between the germline ends. The CDR3 consists of 17 residues. CDR3 protein: CASSPPRRGRSNQPQHF. In DNA, the CDR3 is TGTGCCAGTAGCCCCCCCCGGCGGGGGCGAAGCAATCAGCCCCAGCATTTT.